The 6 T cell receptor beta chains below come from one sample, sequenced in a study of synovial regulatory T cells in juvenile arthritis. Here immunoSEQ multiplex PCR was the method, and the copy in TCRdb shows in-frame clones only, minus some. The specimen's table records approximately 9,900 clones. Sequenced sample: Treg cells from blood. Noted subset: remaining (HLA-DR-negative) circulating blood Treg cells. The source of these receptors is a donor younger than 35 with juvenile idiopathic arthritis.

This chain links TRBV11-2 with TRBJ2-7; as DNA is missing, the TRBD2 call by TCRdb cannot be tested. Germline CDR1 and CDR2: SGHAT and FQNNGV. This CDR3 is 15 amino acids long. The entry carries no DNA sequence. The CDR3 spells CASSLLTSGPGEQYF.

The chain uses TRBV28 and TRBJ2-1. CDR3 length: 15 residues. DNA was not recorded. Germline CDR1 is MDHEN and CDR2 is SYDVKM. CDR3 region: CASRGGHISYNEQFF. The whole variable domain, remainder taken from reference TRBV28 and TRBJ2-1, is DVKVTQSSRYLVKRTGEKVFLECVQDMDHENMFWYRQDPGLGLRLIYFSYDVKMKEKGDIPEGYSVSREKKERFSLILESASTNQTSMYLCASRGGHISYNEQFFGPGTRLTVL.

The CDR3 protein is CSVGGPETARQSSGNTIYF. The chain uses TRBV29-1 and TRBJ1-3. This CDR3 is built from 19 residues. The coding DNA is unavailable. Germline CDR1 reads SQVTM; CDR2 reads ANQGSEA.

V is TRBV6-5 and J is TRBJ2-7; without DNA, the TCRdb call of TRBD1 cannot be checked. The germline CDR1 and CDR2 sequences are MNHEY and SVGAGI. This CDR3 comprises 15 residues. The DNA sequence is not available. The CDR3 here is CASSYAAQGVGEQYF.

The rearrangement uses TRBV10-3 and TRBJ1-1; as DNA is missing, the TRBD1 call by TCRdb cannot be tested. The CDR3 has 14 residues. No DNA sequence is on record. CDR1 ENHRY and CDR2 SYGVKD come from the germline V gene. This CDR3 reads CAISDANMNTEAFF.

The genes are TRBV10-3 and TRBJ2-3; absent DNA, TCRdb's TRBD2 call cannot be checked. The CDR3 loop spans 17 amino acids. This entry has no DNA. From germline, CDR1 is ENHRY and CDR2 SYGVKD. Here the CDR3 reads CAIKPGLAGGTTDTQYF.